Below, 4 T cell receptor beta chains from the same sample are listed, as sequenced in a study of T-cell memory formation after mild COVID-19. MiXCR, run by TCRdb on the 5' RACE reads, gives a single entry per CDR3 protein. The sample records approximately 580,000 distinct CDR3 sequences, about a fifth being singletons. Input material: PBMCs or a T cell subset sorted from them (not recorded which). These receptors were taken from an adult woman who had mild COVID-19 (a few samples of this study predate the infection). Cell type and time point are not known.

The rearrangement uses TRBV6-1 and TRBJ1-1; 7 nucleotides match TRBD1. This CDR3 has 17 amino acids. The V and J ends lost 7 bases and 3 bases, in that order; junction bases with no gene match: 17. Germline V gene sequence: CDR1 MNHNS, CDR2 SASEGT. The DNA of the CDR3 is TGTGCCAGCATCCGTAGGGGGCAAGGATCCGTGGACACTGAAGCTTTCTTT. It encodes CASIRRGQGSVDTEAFF.

In this sample, this clonotype turned up a few times. J is TRBJ1-5 and V is TRBV7-2; D is possibly TRBD1 (6 bases). Trimming removed 0 bases at V and 6 bases at J, with 15 bases between. The CDR3 sequence is 16 residues long. Germline-derived CDR1 and CDR2 are SGHTA and FQGNSA. The CDR3 coding sequence is TGTGCCAGCAGCTTAGCGTCTGGGGGGCTAGGTCAGCCCCAGCATTTT. Its translation is CASSLASGGLGQPQHF.

In its sample, this clonotype was seen a few times. V gene TRBV11-3 combines with J gene TRBJ2-5; 8 nucleotides line up with TRBD2. Germline loops: CDR1 SGHNT, CDR2 YENEEA. The CDR3 has 16 amino acids. The trim removed 3 bases at V and 4 bases at J, leaving 10 bases unmatched. CDR3 sequence reads: CASSLGTSLTGETQYF. The DNA of the CDR3 is TGTGCCAGCAGCTTGGGGACTAGTCTGACGGGAGAGACCCAGTACTTC.

CDR3 in DNA: TGTGCCAGCAGCCCCCGGGACCCACTCACCGGGGAGCTGTTTTTT. Protein product: CASSPRDPLTGELFF. This rearrangement joins TRBV7-9 to TRBJ2-2; possibly TRBD1 or TRBD2 for D (5 bases each). The CDR3 length is 15 residues. CDR1 is SEHNR and CDR2 is FQNEAQ in the germline V gene (reference sequence). V was shortened by 5 bases and J by 4 bases, with 14 bases between the two germline ends.